The 12 T cell receptor beta chains given below trace back to one sample, sequenced in a study of T-cell memory formation after mild COVID-19. TCRdb processed the 5' RACE reads anew with MiXCR; each CDR3 protein has one entry. Among about 110,000 distinct CDR3 sequences listed, approximately 15% were seen once. Sequencing was performed on PBMCs or a T cell subset sorted from them (not recorded which). The receptors were sampled from an adult woman who had mild COVID-19 (a few samples of this study predate the infection). Cell type and time point are not known.

This clonotype showed up just a few times. V gene TRBV20-1 combines with J gene TRBJ2-3, with D perhaps assigned TRBD1 or TRBD2 (6 bases each). Germline V gene lookup returns CDR1 DFQATT and CDR2 SNEGSKA (reference sequence). This CDR3 has 16 residues. Trimming removed 5 bases from V and 4 bases from J, with 22 bases in between. Here the CDR3 DNA reads TGCAGTGCTCCCGGTCGGGGGCTGATTGGGGCAGATACGCAGTATTTT. Protein sequence: CSAPGRGLIGADTQYF.

This clonotype showed up just a few times. The chain combines TRBV7-9 with TRBJ2-7, with D possibly being TRBD1 (6 bases). V was shortened by 3 bases and J by 5 bases, with 14 bases between the two germline ends. Per germline, CDR1 SEHNR and CDR2 FQNEAQ (reference sequence). The CDR3 has 14 residues. The CDR3 here is CASSFSGVGDEQYF. The DNA of the CDR3 is TGTGCCAGCAGCTTTTCAGGGGTTGGTGACGAGCAGTACTTC.

This clonotype appeared a few times. The CDR3 DNA is TGTGCCAGCAGTTTATGGGGTACCAATCAGCCCCAGCATTTT. It translates to CASSLWGTNQPQHF. The V and J genes are TRBV27 and TRBJ1-5; D is unresolved. Germline lookup yields CDR1 MNHEY and CDR2 SMNVEV (reference sequence). The CDR3 consists of 14 residues. The V and J ends lost 1 base and 3 bases respectively, with 7 bases between them.

As DNA, the CDR3 is TGCGCCAGCAGGGATACCCATGGCTACACCTTC. Translating gives CASRDTHGYTF. The V and J genes are TRBV10-2 and TRBJ1-2; D remains unclear. V was shortened by 6 bases and J by 6 bases, with 8 bases between the two germline ends. This CDR3 is 11 amino acids long. Germline CDR1 and CDR2: WSHSY and SAAADI.

The V call is TRBV5-5, the J call TRBJ2-2, with D perhaps matching TRBD1 (5 bases). V shed 2 bases and J shed 6 bases, with 17 bases lying between them. The CDR3 has 16 amino acids. Germline V gene sequence: CDR1 SGHKS, CDR2 YYEKEE (reference sequence). CDR3 DNA: TGTGCCAGCAGCTTCTTCTCTCAGGGATCCGCCGGGGAGCTGTTTTTT. Residues: CASSFFSQGSAGELFF.

There are a few counts of this clonotype. The V gene is TRBV19, the J gene TRBJ1-1; TRBD1 might be the D (5 bases). V was pared by 3 bases and J by 4 bases, with 9 bases between. Germline values: CDR1 LNHDA, CDR2 SQIVND (reference sequence). This CDR3 region has 13 residues. The CDR3 sequence is CASSIQGGTEAFF. For the CDR3, the DNA is TGTGCCAGTAGTATCCAGGGTGGCACTGAAGCTTTCTTT.

The chain employs TRBV20-1 and TRBJ2-1; 14 bases are shared with TRBD2. The junction had 22 bases not matched to a gene; V was cut back by 0 bases and J by 0 bases. The germline CDR1 and CDR2 sequences are DFQATT and SNEGSKA (reference sequence). The CDR3 is made up of 24 amino acids. CDR3 residues: CSARDPLGLAGERLPLSSYNEQFF. In DNA form, the CDR3 reads TGCAGTGCTAGAGATCCCTTGGGACTAGCGGGGGAACGACTTCCACTGAGCTCCTACAATGAGCAGTTCTTC.

Note on this clonotype: This may stem from a read error, because a much larger clone lies one nucleotide away. The V call is TRBV29-1, the J call TRBJ1-1, with 7 nucleotides matching TRBD1. Looked up from germline, CDR1 is SQVTM and CDR2 is ANQGSEA. The CDR3 spans 12 residues. V dropped 5 bases and J dropped 9; count of bases not matched to a gene: 9. The CDR3 bases are TGCAGCGTTCTTCCAGGGGGTACTAAAGCTTTCTTT. As protein: CSVLPGGTKAFF.

The V and J genes are TRBV2 and TRBJ2-1, with TRBD2 matching 12 bases. There are 15 residues in the CDR3. V trimming: 1 base; J trimming: 5 bases; junction bases outside the gene matches: 0. Germline CDR1 SNHLY, CDR2 FYNNEI. CDR3 nucleotide sequence: TGTGCCAGCAGTGAAGGACTAGCGGGAGACAATGAGCAGTTCTTC. Translated: CASSEGLAGDNEQFF.

This clonotype has more than one count but fewer than ten. The chain uses TRBV4-2 and TRBJ2-3; D is undetermined. Between the trimmed V and J ends, which lost 4 bases and 6 bases, there was a span of 8 bases. The CDR3 is 12 amino acids. CDR1 LGHNA and CDR2 YNFKEQ come from the germline V gene. CDR3 sequence: CASSLYQDTQYF. The CDR3 bases are TGTGCCAGCAGCCTTTATCAGGATACGCAGTATTTT.

The V and J genes are TRBV9 and TRBJ2-1, with D perhaps matching TRBD1 (5 bases). The germline CDR1 and CDR2 sequences are SGDLS and YYNGEE. V was trimmed by 0 bases and J by 10 bases, leaving 14 bases between them. The CDR3 sequence is 14 residues long. CDR3: CASSVGGRGLEQFF. The CDR3 DNA sequence: TGTGCCAGCAGCGTAGGAGGTAGGGGTTTGGAGCAGTTCTTC.

The chain is built from TRBV6-2 or TRBV6-3 and TRBJ2-1, with a tentative D call TRBD1 (6 bases). CDR1 and CDR2 (germline): MNHEY, SVGEGT. V was pared by 10 bases and J by 3 bases, with 16 bases between. This CDR3 contains 14 residues. This chain's CDR3 is CATSPQGNYNEQFF. CDR3 DNA: TGTGCCACCTCACCCCAGGGGAACTACAATGAGCAGTTCTTC.